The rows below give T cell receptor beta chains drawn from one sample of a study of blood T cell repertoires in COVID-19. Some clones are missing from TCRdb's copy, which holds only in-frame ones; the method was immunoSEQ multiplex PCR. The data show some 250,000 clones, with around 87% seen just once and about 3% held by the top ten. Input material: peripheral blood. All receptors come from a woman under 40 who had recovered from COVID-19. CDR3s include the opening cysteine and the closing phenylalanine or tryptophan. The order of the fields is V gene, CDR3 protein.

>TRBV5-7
CASSLVQGPYGYTF
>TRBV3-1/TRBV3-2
CASSQYDSPRWPQHF
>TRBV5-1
CASAENAWTGESEAFF
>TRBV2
CASVDSTSGEQETQYF
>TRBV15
CATSSSTFANSPLHF
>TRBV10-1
CASSASGTGWTGELFF
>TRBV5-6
CASSSKYRGYEQYF
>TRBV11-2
CASLNTGAYEQYF
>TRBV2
CASSRSRESNQPQHF
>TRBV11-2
CASSNGAVTTYEQYF
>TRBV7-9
CASSSRGTFGETQYF
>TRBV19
CATQGDGEKLFF
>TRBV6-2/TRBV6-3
CASSLPGLAKRSNEQFF
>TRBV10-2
CASTRQEAYSNQPQHF
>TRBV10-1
CASSGGFGTGGHEQYF
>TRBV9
CASSVGHMNTEAFF
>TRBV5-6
CASSLAATAQETQYF
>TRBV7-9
CASSLGVRIEGLAADTQYF
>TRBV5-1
CASSDSSYNEQFF
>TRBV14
CASSQGWSYQETQYF
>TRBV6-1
CASSGLTKGGQETQYF
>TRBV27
CASSPTDRNYGYTF
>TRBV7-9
CASSLENRGGYGYTF
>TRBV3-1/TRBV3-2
CASSLGTSARGDTQYF
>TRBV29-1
CSVERRETQYF
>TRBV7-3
CASSPRTSGGHNEQFF
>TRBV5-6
CASSSGGLTDTQYF
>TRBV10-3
CAISDSRTGAGANVLTF